Listed here is a single T cell receptor beta chain. No antigen is known for it. Here immunoSEQ multiplex PCR was the method, and the copy in TCRdb shows in-frame clones only, minus some. The repertoire holds about 2.3 million clones, with just over 90% as singletons. CDR1 and CDR2 (germline): SGHVS, FNYEAQ. After removal of 1 base from V and 7 bases from J, the junction contained 6 bases not matched to a gene. The CDR3 runs 16 residues. The study drew all its donors from Caucasian adults living in Nashville, Tennessee. The sample belongs to a study of shared clonotypes between healthy human individuals. Study findings and constraints: Several donors had about 5% of their naive CD4 clonotypes in common.

Sequencing used naive CD4+ T cells from PBMCs. Subset reported: CD45RA+ positively selected. The sequence came from a man between 18 and 29 years old in good health. Some clones in this sample may be carry-over from other donors' samples. The chain recombines TRBV7-6 with TRBJ2-1, with 11 bases aligning to TRBD2. The CDR3 spells CASSLVGASGRNEQFF. As DNA, the CDR3 is TGTGCCAGCAGCTTAGTCGGTGCTAGCGGGAGGAATGAGCAGTTCTTC.